This TCR beta chain appears in the sequencing data of a study of beta chain features in type 1 diabetes. Study as a whole: There was similarity between patients and healthy donors in age, gender and cell yields. General study results and limits: Researchers report that Type 1 diabetes patients had moderately but significantly shorter TCRB CDR3s across all four CD4+ subsets.

This clone was observed a few times. Its antigen is currently unknown. A single heparinised blood sample, averaging about 120 mL, was obtained per donor. Sorting based on CD45RO/CCR7/CD25/CD127/CD95/CD27 separated CD4+ naive, central memory, regulatory and stem cell-like memory cells. CDR1 is SGHRS and CDR2 is YFSETQ in the germline V gene. Between the trimmed V and J ends, which lost 1 base and 6 bases, there was a span of 7 bases. The length of the CDR3 is 12 residues. Of the isolated RNA, all was reverse transcribed, and so the sequenced material was expressed TCRB transcripts. The protocol was immunoSEQ multiplex PCR, while the TCRdb copy is restricted to in-frame clones and leaves out a portion. The data hold 450,000 or so clones, with about an eighth observed a single time.

Source material: naive CD4+ T cells from blood. The chain carries TRBV5-1 and TRBJ1-2; D unclear. This TCR came from a woman younger than 30 in good health. The CDR3 reads CASSLNGDGYTF. CDR3 in DNA: TGCGCCAGCAGCTTGAACGGCGATGGCTACACCTTC.